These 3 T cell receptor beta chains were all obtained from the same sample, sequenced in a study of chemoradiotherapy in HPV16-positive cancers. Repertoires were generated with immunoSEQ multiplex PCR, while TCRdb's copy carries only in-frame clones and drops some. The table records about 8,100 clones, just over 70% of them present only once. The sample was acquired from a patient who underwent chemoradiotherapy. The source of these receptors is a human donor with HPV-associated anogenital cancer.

The CDR3 sequence is CASSQEIQGTQYF. The CDR3 nucleotides are TGCGCCAGCAGCCAAGAGATCCAGGGGACCCAGTACTTC. This rearrangement joins TRBV4-3 to TRBJ2-5, with D possibly being TRBD1 (5 bases). The CDR3 covers 13 residues. The V gene's germline CDR1 is LGHNA and CDR2 YSLEER. The V and J ends lost 0 bases and 7 bases respectively, with 9 bases between them.

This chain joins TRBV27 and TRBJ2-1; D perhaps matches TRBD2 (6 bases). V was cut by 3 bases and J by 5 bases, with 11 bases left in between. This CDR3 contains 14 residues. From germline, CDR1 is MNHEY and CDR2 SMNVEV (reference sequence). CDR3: CASSFGGLDNEQFF. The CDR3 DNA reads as TGTGCCAGCAGTTTCGGAGGGTTGGACAATGAGCAGTTCTTC.

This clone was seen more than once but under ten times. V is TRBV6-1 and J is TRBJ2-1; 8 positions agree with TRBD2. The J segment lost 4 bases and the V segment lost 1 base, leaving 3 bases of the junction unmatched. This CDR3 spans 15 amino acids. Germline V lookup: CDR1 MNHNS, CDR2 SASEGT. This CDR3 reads CASSEEGGGYNEQFF. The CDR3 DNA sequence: TGTGCCAGCAGTGAAGAAGGCGGGGGGTACAATGAGCAGTTCTTC.